These T cell receptor beta chains were read from a single sample in a study of glioma-infiltrating T cells. MiXCR was run by TCRdb on the multiplex PCR reads, yielding one entry per CDR3 protein. The table includes 300,000 to 400,000 distinct CDR3 sequences, 35% to 45% detected once. The source material was glioma tissue, nonneoplastic brain tissue, or PBMCs (not recorded which). The receptors shown here come from a human donor with low-grade glioma or glioblastoma, undergoing nonglioma brain surgery, or in good health (not recorded which). Each CDR3 is given with its conserved first and last residue. The D gene is left open where the match is weak. Only some rows state a clone size, as once, few, many or a class for expanded clones.

clone_size,d_call,j_call,v_call,cdr3_length,cdr3_aa,cdr3_nt
many,NA,TRBJ2-3,TRBV27,15,CASSLPGPPPDTQYF,TGTGCCAGCAGTTTACCCGGGCCCCCTCCAGATACGCAGTATTTT
many,NA,TRBJ2-1,TRBV7-2,15,CASSLGGPGYNEQFF,TGTGCCAGCAGCTTAGGGGGACCAGGATACAATGAGCAGTTCTTC
NA,NA,TRBJ2-3,TRBV20-1,16,CSAPHPGHPPTDTQYF,TGCAGTGCTCCACACCCGGGACACCCTCCCACAGATACGCAGTATTTT
many,NA,TRBJ2-2,TRBV6-2/TRBV6-3,15,CASSNPTVFTGELFF,TGTGCCAGCAGTAACCCGACGGTATTCACCGGGGAGCTGTTTTTT
NA,NA,TRBJ2-1,TRBV18,13,CASSPVRTHEQFF,TGTGCCAGCTCACCAGTCCGGACTCATGAGCAGTTCTTC
few,TRBD2,TRBJ2-7,TRBV6-1,14,CASTPQLAGNEQYF,TGTGCCAGCACCCCCCAGCTAGCGGGGAACGAGCAGTACTTC
NA,TRBD2,TRBJ2-7,TRBV27,15,CARSWGTSGRSEQYF,TGTGCCAGAAGTTGGGGGACTAGCGGGAGGTCGGAGCAGTACTTC
NA,TRBD2,TRBJ2-7,TRBV27,15,CASSVAAGEGNEQYF,TGTGCCAGCAGCGTAGCGGCGGGAGAAGGCAACGAGCAGTACTTC
many,NA,TRBJ1-1,TRBV20-1,15,CSARYPGRLNTEAFF,TGCAGTGCTAGATATCCGGGACGGCTGAACACTGAAGCTTTCTTT
many,NA,TRBJ1-1,TRBV6-1,14,CATTFYSTNTEAFF,TGTGCCACCACCTTCTACAGTACGAACACTGAAGCTTTCTTT
NA,NA,TRBJ2-7,TRBV27,14,CASSSGSFSYEQYF,TGTGCCAGCAGTTCAGGGTCATTCTCCTACGAGCAGTACTTC
NA,NA,TRBJ2-7,TRBV28,14,CASSLTARPYEQYF,TGTGCCAGCAGTTTAACGGCTAGACCCTACGAGCAGTACTTC
few,TRBD2,TRBJ2-1,TRBV7-8,16,CASSSPGLAGAHEQFF,TGTGCCAGCAGCTCCCCTGGACTAGCGGGAGCCCATGAGCAGTTCTTC
NA,NA,TRBJ2-1,TRBV10-3,15,CAISTLEYPYNEQFF,TGTGCCATCAGTACACTCGAGTACCCCTACAATGAGCAGTTCTTC
few,NA,TRBJ2-3,TRBV5-1,12,CASSRDTDTQYF,TGCGCCAGCAGCAGGGACACAGATACGCAGTATTTT
NA,NA,TRBJ2-1,TRBV4-3,14,CASSQETGYNEQFF,TGCGCCAGCAGCCAAGAAACAGGCTACAATGAGCAGTTCTTC
NA,NA,TRBJ2-7,TRBV5-4,14,CASSSDSAGPEQYF,TGTGCCAGCAGCTCCGACTCGGCAGGCCCCGAGCAGTACTTC
many,TRBD2,TRBJ2-6,TRBV20-1,16,CSATAGEGSGANVLTF,TGCAGTGCTACAGCGGGGGAAGGGTCTGGGGCCAACGTCCTGACTTTC
NA,TRBD1,TRBJ1-4,TRBV27,18,CASSRNTRQGMVAQKLFF,TGTGCCAGCAGCCGAAATACCCGACAGGGGATGGTCGCTCAAAAACTGTTTTTT
NA,NA,TRBJ2-3,TRBV20-1,15,CSAISPGVLQDTQYF,TGCAGTGCTATATCCCCGGGAGTACTTCAAGATACGCAGTATTTT
few,NA,TRBJ2-1,TRBV7-9,12,CASSLTSNEQFF,TGTGCCAGCAGCTTAACTAGCAATGAGCAGTTCTTC
few,NA,TRBJ2-6,TRBV27,19,CASSLSSPPGNSGANVLTF,TGTGCCAGCAGTTTATCGTCTCCCCCGGGAAACTCTGGGGCCAACGTCCTGACTTTC
NA,NA,TRBJ1-1,TRBV2,16,CASSRGPHRMNTEAFF,TGTGCCAGCAGCCGGGGGCCCCACCGGATGAACACTGAAGCTTTCTTT
NA,TRBD1,TRBJ2-3,TRBV29-1,14,CSVERGGRKDTQYF,TGCAGCGTTGAACGAGGGGGCAGGAAAGATACGCAGTATTTT
few,TRBD2,TRBJ2-1,TRBV20-1,16,CSANSRGGRNYNEQFF,TGCAGTGCAAACTCGCGGGGCGGGAGGAACTACAATGAGCAGTTCTTC
NA,TRBD2,TRBJ2-7,TRBV20-1,14,CSARWLAGGLGQYF,TGCAGTGCTAGATGGCTAGCGGGAGGGCTAGGGCAGTACTTC
few,TRBD2,TRBJ2-1,TRBV20-1,14,CSAGLASSYNEQFF,TGCAGTGCCGGACTAGCGAGCTCCTACAATGAGCAGTTCTTC
NA,NA,TRBJ1-5,TRBV12-3/TRBV12-4,14,CASSSSGYNQPQHF,TGTGCCAGCAGTTCCTCGGGTTACAATCAGCCCCAGCATTTT
NA,NA,TRBJ1-3,TRBV7-2,15,CACSNTGPPGNTIYF,TGTGCCTGCAGCAACACAGGGCCCCCTGGAAACACCATATATTTT
few,TRBD2,TRBJ2-1,TRBV7-9,15,CASSHPLLAGGEQFF,TGTGCCAGCAGCCATCCTTTACTAGCGGGAGGTGAGCAGTTCTTC
NA,NA,TRBJ2-5,TRBV9,14,CASSVDPGGETQYF,TGTGCCAGCAGCGTAGATCCAGGGGGGGAGACCCAGTACTTC
few,TRBD1,TRBJ1-5,TRBV20-1,14,CSAWTGESNQPQHF,TGCAGTGCTTGGACAGGGGAAAGCAATCAGCCCCAGCATTTT
NA,TRBD1,TRBJ1-4,TRBV7-9,14,CASSFDRGSEKLFF,TGTGCCAGCAGCTTCGACAGGGGGAGTGAAAAACTGTTTTTT
once,NA,TRBJ2-2,TRBV6-5,16,CASSYSTVLNTGDLFF,TGTGCCAGCAGTTACTCGACAGTCCTGAACACCGGGGATCTGTTTTTT
NA,NA,TRBJ1-1,TRBV4-1,15,CASSQDQSTNTEAFF,TGCGCCAGCAGCCAGGATCAAAGCACGAACACTGAAGCTTTCTTT
many,TRBD1,TRBJ1-6,TRBV6-5,16,CASSYLGGIISSPLHF,TGTGCCAGCAGTTACTTAGGGGGCATAATAAGTTCACCCCTCCACTTT
many,TRBD2,TRBJ2-7,TRBV6-5,15,CASSYGTSGSYEQYF,TGTGCCAGCAGTTACGGGACTAGCGGGAGTTACGAGCAGTACTTC
NA,NA,TRBJ2-5,TRBV4-2,13,CASSRNSEETQYF,TGTGCCAGCAGTCGAAATAGCGAGGAGACCCAGTACTTC
NA,TRBD1,TRBJ1-5,TRBV27,14,CASSGTGNDKPQHF,TGTGCCAGCAGCGGGACAGGGAACGATAAGCCCCAGCATTTT
NA,NA,TRBJ2-1,TRBV4-3,15,CASSQDKTRVNEQFF,TGCGCCAGCAGCCAAGATAAGACTAGAGTCAATGAGCAGTTCTTC
NA,NA,TRBJ2-6,TRBV19,15,CASSIGNSGANVLTF,TGTGCCAGTAGTATAGGGAACTCTGGGGCCAACGTCCTGACTTTC
few,NA,TRBJ1-1,TRBV15,13,CATSRYLGIEAFF,TGTGCCACCAGCAGATATTTAGGTATTGAAGCTTTCTTT
few,TRBD2,TRBJ2-3,TRBV5-4,19,CASSLAVAGVPYPTDTQYF,TGTGCCAGCAGCCTGGCCGTAGCGGGAGTGCCCTACCCCACAGATACGCAGTATTTT
NA,NA,TRBJ2-7,TRBV20-1,14,CSALARYNSYEQYF,TGCAGTGCGCTCGCCCGGTACAACTCCTACGAGCAGTACTTC
NA,TRBD2,TRBJ2-1,TRBV29-1,15,CSVEDTSGRMDEQFF,TGCAGCGTTGAAGATACTAGCGGGAGAATGGATGAGCAGTTCTTC
few,TRBD1,TRBJ1-1,TRBV6-2/TRBV6-3,13,CASIRTGGSEAFF,TGTGCCAGCATTCGGACAGGGGGCTCTGAAGCTTTCTTT
NA,NA,TRBJ2-5,TRBV7-2,14,CASSLEAQKETQYF,TGTGCCAGCAGCTTAGAGGCACAGAAAGAGACCCAGTACTTC
NA,NA,TRBJ2-7,TRBV7-2,15,CASSLDGTNSYEQYF,TGTGCCAGCAGCTTGGACGGGACCAACTCCTACGAGCAGTACTTC
many,NA,TRBJ2-4,TRBV27,14,CASSLTGTKNIQYF,TGTGCCAGCAGTTTAACGGGTACCAAAAACATTCAGTACTTC
NA,TRBD1,TRBJ2-7,TRBV15,17,CASSQDGWDRGTYEQYF,TGTGCCAGCAGCCAAGACGGTTGGGACAGGGGGACCTACGAGCAGTACTTC
few,TRBD1,TRBJ2-7,TRBV4-1,14,CASSQSQGDYEQYF,TGCGCCAGCAGCCAAAGCCAGGGGGACTACGAGCAGTACTTC
NA,TRBD1,TRBJ2-2,TRBV7-9,14,CAGTGNANTGELFF,TGTGCCGGGACAGGGAATGCGAACACCGGGGAGCTGTTTTTT
NA,TRBD1,TRBJ2-2,TRBV6-4,16,CASSAQGTGVTGELFF,TGTGCCAGCAGCGCGCAGGGGACAGGGGTGACCGGGGAGCTGTTTTTT
once,NA,TRBJ1-2,TRBV6-2/TRBV6-3,17,CAISAFGDRKANYGYTF,TGTGCCATCAGCGCCTTTGGTGACAGAAAAGCTAACTATGGCTACACCTTC
NA,NA,TRBJ1-1,TRBV15,14,CATSPQGLNTEAFF,TGTGCCACCAGCCCACAGGGACTGAACACTGAAGCTTTCTTT
NA,NA,TRBJ2-1,TRBV6-1,16,CASSLTGKKPYNEQFF,TGTGCCAGCAGTCTAACCGGGAAGAAGCCCTACAATGAGCAGTTCTTC
once,TRBD1,TRBJ2-7,TRBV5-4,16,CASSLATGGISYEQYF,TGTGCCAGCAGCTTGGCAACAGGGGGCATCTCCTACGAGCAGTACTTC
NA,TRBD2,TRBJ2-5,TRBV4-2,17,CASSQDWASGRIETQYF,TGTGCCAGCAGCCAAGATTGGGCTAGCGGGAGGATCGAGACCCAGTACTTC
few,TRBD1,TRBJ2-1,TRBV20-1,14,CSAPRGTGRNEQFF,TGCAGTGCTCCGAGGGGGACAGGACGCAATGAGCAGTTCTTC
NA,TRBD2,TRBJ2-1,TRBV7-2,15,CASSLRTSPYNEQFF,TGTGCCAGCAGCTTAAGGACTAGCCCCTACAATGAGCAGTTCTTC